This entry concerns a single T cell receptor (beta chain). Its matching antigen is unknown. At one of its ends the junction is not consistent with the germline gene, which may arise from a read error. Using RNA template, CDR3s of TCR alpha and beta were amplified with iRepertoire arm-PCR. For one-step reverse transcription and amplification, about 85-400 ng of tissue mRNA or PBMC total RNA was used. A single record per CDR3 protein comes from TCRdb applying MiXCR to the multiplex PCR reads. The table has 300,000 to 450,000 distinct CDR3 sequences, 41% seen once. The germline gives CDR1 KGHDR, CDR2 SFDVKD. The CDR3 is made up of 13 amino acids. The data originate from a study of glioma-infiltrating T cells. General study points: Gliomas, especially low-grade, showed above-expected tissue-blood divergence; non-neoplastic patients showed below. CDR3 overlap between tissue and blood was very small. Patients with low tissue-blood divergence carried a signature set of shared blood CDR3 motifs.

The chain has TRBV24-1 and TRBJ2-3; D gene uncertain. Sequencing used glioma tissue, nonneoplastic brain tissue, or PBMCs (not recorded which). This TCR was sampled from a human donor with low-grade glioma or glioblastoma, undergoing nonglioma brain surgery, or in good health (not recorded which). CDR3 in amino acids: CATSVEVTDAQYF. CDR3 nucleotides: TGTGCCACCAGCGTGGAAGTCACAGATGCGCAGTATTTT.